The 17 T cell receptor beta chains presented below share a single source sample, sequenced in a study of shared clonotypes between healthy human individuals. Assay used: immunoSEQ multiplex PCR; TCRdb lists only in-frame clones, some missing. The table lists about 710,000 clones, around 70% of them singletons. The source material was memory CD4+ T cells sorted from blood. Subset: CD45RA-negative fraction. Receptors were obtained from a young woman in good health.

V gene TRBV7-9 combines with J gene TRBJ2-1, with TRBD1 identical over 9 bases. CDR3 length equals 16 residues. CDR1 is SEHNR, CDR2 FQNEAQ, per germline (reference sequence). V shed 5 bases and J 9 bases; nucleotides not matched to a gene: 14. In DNA form, the CDR3 reads TGTGCCAGCAGCATTGACCGGGACAGGGTCATCGGTGAGCAGTTCTTC. This translates into CASSIDRDRVIGEQFF.

The J gene is TRBJ2-5, the V gene TRBV6-1, with D possibly TRBD1 on 5 matching bases. Trimming left V 7 bases short and J 2 bases short, with 11 bases between. The germline CDR1 and CDR2 sequences are MNHNS and SASEGT. The CDR3 extends over 13 amino acids. DNA of the CDR3: TGTGCCAGCACTCGGACAAGACAAGAGACCCAGTACTTC. This codes for CASTRTRQETQYF.

The chain has TRBV27 and TRBJ2-4, with D perhaps matching TRBD2 (5 bases). The V and J ends lost 6 bases and 1 base respectively, with 13 bases between them. CDR1 and CDR2 (germline): MNHEY, SMNVEV (reference sequence). The CDR3 covers 15 residues. The CDR3 spells CASRTEEWAKNIQYF. The CDR3 DNA is TGTGCCAGCAGAACGGAGGAGTGGGCCAAAAACATTCAGTACTTC.

This clone showed up just a few times. The gene calls are TRBV5-1 and TRBJ2-7; D call uncertain. Trimming removed 4 bases at V and 1 base at J, with 9 bases between. Germline lookup yields CDR1 SGHRS and CDR2 YFSETQ. The CDR3 runs 13 residues. CDR3 in amino acids: CASSGAHSYEQYF. The CDR3 DNA reads as TGCGCCAGCAGCGGCGCGCATTCCTACGAGCAGTACTTC.

The rearrangement uses TRBV16 and TRBJ2-7; TRBD1 aligns across 8 bases. J was trimmed by 5 bases and V by 1 base; bases with no gene match: 10. Germline V gene sequence: CDR1 KGHSY, CDR2 FQNENV. This CDR3 comprises 16 residues. In nucleotides, the CDR3 is TGTGCCAGCAGCCAATACGGGACAGGCGCGGCCCACGAGCAGTACTTC. This codes for CASSQYGTGAAHEQYF.

Of note for this clone: Distinct nucleotide sequences in the sample also encode this CDR3. The chain recombines TRBV11-2 with TRBJ2-1, with D uncertain. The CDR3 is 13 amino acids. Germline V gene data show CDR1 as SGHAT and CDR2 as FQNNGV. Trimming stripped 4 bases from V and 4 bases from J, with 8 bases between. The DNA of the CDR3 is TGTGCCAGCAGCTCTCTTACTTACAATGAGCAGTTCTTC. It codes for CASSSLTYNEQFF.

The V gene is TRBV9, the J gene TRBJ2-3, with a tentative D call TRBD2 (6 bases). The germline V and J ends were trimmed by 3 bases and 2 bases, with 7 bases remaining between them. The CDR3 runs 13 residues. Germline-derived CDR1 and CDR2 are SGDLS and YYNGEE. CDR3 loop: CASSASDTDTQYF. DNA of the CDR3: TGTGCCAGCAGCGCTAGCGACACAGATACGCAGTATTTT.

This rearrangement joins TRBV5-1 to TRBJ2-3; D may be TRBD1 or TRBD2 (5 bases each). V was clipped by 0 bases and J by 2 bases, with 10 bases between them. This CDR3 region has 15 residues. Germline assignment: CDR1 SGHRS and CDR2 YFSETQ. This chain's CDR3 is CASSLVLGDTDTQYF. CDR3 sequence (DNA): TGCGCCAGCAGCTTGGTTCTGGGGGACACAGATACGCAGTATTTT.

The V and J genes are TRBV6-1 and TRBJ2-7; the D call may be TRBD1 or TRBD2 (6 bases each). CDR1 MNHNS and CDR2 SASEGT come from the germline V gene. The CDR3 consists of 13 residues. Trimming took 8 bases from V and 3 from J, leaving 14 bases between them. The CDR3 region is CASGGQLLYEQYF. As DNA, the CDR3 is TGTGCCAGCGGGGGGCAGCTTCTCTACGAGCAGTACTTC.

There are a few counts of this clone. The chain uses TRBV10-1 and TRBJ2-3; 8 bases fit TRBD2. Unmatched junction bases numbered 7, after V lost 6 bases and J lost 8 bases. CDR3 size: 13 residues. Germline V gene sequence: CDR1 WNHNN, CDR2 SYGVQD (reference sequence). Here the CDR3 DNA reads TGCGCCAGCAGGGGTAGCGGGACTACTACGCAGTATTTT. Translating it yields CASRGSGTTTQYF.

The CDR3 region is CASSPTGQYGYTF. In DNA form, the CDR3 reads TGTGCCAGCTCACCAACAGGGCAGTATGGCTACACCTTC. The V gene is TRBV18, the J gene TRBJ1-2; TRBD1 might be the D (6 bases). The V end was cut by 2 bases, the J end by 5 bases, with 9 bases between. This CDR3 contains 13 residues. The germline CDR1 and CDR2 sequences are KGHSH and LQKENI. Filled out from reference TRBV18 and TRBJ1-2, the complete variable domain reads NAGVMQNPRHLVRRRGQEARLRCSPMKGHSHVYWYRQLPEEGLKFMVYLQKENIIDESGMPKERFSAEFPKEGPSILRIQQVVRGDSAAYFCASSPTGQYGYTFGSGTRLTVV.

The chain's CDR3 is CASSDRQVLETQYF. As DNA, the CDR3 is TGTGCCAGCAGTGATAGGCAGGTGCTAGAGACCCAGTACTTC. The chain joins TRBV25-1 to TRBJ2-5; D is unresolved. With 3 bases removed from V and 4 bases from J, the gap between germline ends came to 12 bases. CDR1 is MGHDK, CDR2 SYGVNS, per germline. The CDR3 sequence is 14 residues long.

V gene TRBV4-2 combines with J gene TRBJ2-5; 9 bases are a match to TRBD1. Germline CDR1 reads LGHNA; CDR2 reads YNFKEQ. This CDR3 is built from 16 residues. V lost 4 bases, J lost 0 bases, and 6 bases stayed unmatched. CDR3 nucleotide sequence: TGTGCCAGCAGCCTAGGGACAGGGAGATACCAAGAGACCCAGTACTTC. As protein: CASSLGTGRYQETQYF.

The chain uses TRBV19 and TRBJ1-5; maybe TRBD1 (5 bases). This CDR3 contains 15 residues. Germline CDR1 and CDR2: LNHDA and SQIVND (reference sequence). V was clipped by 10 bases and J by 2 bases, with 18 bases between them. The chain's CDR3 is CAIQASWGGNQPQHF. CDR3 bases: TGTGCCATTCAAGCCTCTTGGGGGGGCAATCAGCCCCAGCATTTT. The whole variable domain, remainder taken from reference TRBV19 and TRBJ1-5, is DGGITQSPKYLFRKEGQNVTLSCEQNLNHDAMYWYRQDPGQGLRLIYYSQIVNDFQKGDIAEGYSVSREKKESFPLTVTSAQKNPTAFYLCAIQASWGGNQPQHFGDGTRLSIL.

The rearrangement uses TRBV2 and TRBJ2-7; possible D gene TRBD1, 7 bases. From germline, CDR1 is SNHLY and CDR2 FYNNEI. V lost 8 bases and J 5 bases, leaving 16 bases between the germline ends. This CDR3 has 13 amino acids. The CDR3: CASAGQPLDEQYF. CDR3 coding DNA: TGTGCCAGCGCGGGACAGCCTCTCGACGAGCAGTACTTC.

Remarks on this clone: At the DNA level, this CDR3 is encoded by other sequences in the same sample as well. This chain uses TRBV18 with TRBJ2-2; D uncertain. Trimming left V 3 bases short and J 4 bases short, with 9 bases between. From germline, CDR1 is KGHSH and CDR2 LQKENI. CDR3 length: 14 amino acids. CDR3 nucleotide sequence: TGTGCCAGCTCACCGAGGCAGAGCACCGGGGAGCTGTTTTTT. Its translation: CASSPRQSTGELFF. Full variable domain (missing parts from reference TRBV18 and TRBJ2-2): NAGVMQNPRHLVRRRGQEARLRCSPMKGHSHVYWYRQLPEEGLKFMVYLQKENIIDESGMPKERFSAEFPKEGPSILRIQQVVRGDSAAYFCASSPRQSTGELFFGEGSRLTVL.

The chain carries TRBV30 and TRBJ2-7; D perhaps matches TRBD1 (5 bases). The CDR3 runs to 14 residues. Germline V gene lookup returns CDR1 GTSNPN and CDR2 SVGIG (reference sequence). V lost 0 bases to trimming and J lost 5 bases, with 14 bases between them. The CDR3 loop is CAWSVSRVNNEQYF. The DNA of the CDR3 is TGTGCCTGGAGTGTAAGCAGGGTGAACAACGAGCAGTACTTC.